The 32 T cell receptor beta chains below come from one sample, sequenced in a study of cytomegalovirus exposure and HLA in healthy donors. PCR was performed using 60 Vbeta and 13 Jbeta primers. Sequencing used immunoSEQ multiplex PCR; TCRdb keeps in-frame clones, though not all of them. The table records 110,000 to 150,000 clones, 75% of them present only once. Sequenced material: PBMCs. These receptors originate from a man aged 30-40 years in good health and CMV-seronegative.

This clone was recorded a few times. The chain employs TRBV9 and TRBJ1-3, with a weak D call TRBD1 (6 bases). This CDR3 region has 15 residues. Germline CDR1 SGDLS, CDR2 YYNGEE. V gave up 4 bases and J gave up 4 bases, with 15 bases separating them. DNA for the CDR3: TGTGCCAGCAGCCACACACAAGGGGGAGGAAACACCATATATTTT. It yields the protein CASSHTQGGGNTIYF.

The chain carries TRBV9 and TRBJ1-6; 7 bases match TRBD1. Looked up from germline, CDR1 is SGDLS and CDR2 is YYNGEE. Trimming cost V 2 bases and J 7 bases; bases outside gene matches: 3. This CDR3 has 14 amino acids. CDR3 loop: CASSVTGMNSPLHF. The CDR3 DNA reads TGTGCCAGCAGCGTGACAGGGATGAATTCACCCCTCCACTTT.

This clone has just one count. The chain uses TRBV7-9 and TRBJ2-7; no clear D. V lost 1 base and J lost 7, with 11 bases in between. The CDR3 extends over 13 amino acids. CDR1 is SEHNR, CDR2 FQNEAQ, per germline (reference sequence). For the CDR3, the DNA is TGTGCCAGCAGCTTAGATCTCTGGCGGGAGCAGTACTTC. It codes for CASSLDLWREQYF.

This chain uses TRBV28 with TRBJ1-2; D is uncertain. Trimming took 1 base from V and 8 from J, leaving 14 bases between them. Germline V gives CDR1 MDHEN, CDR2 SYDVKM. The CDR3 sequence is 14 residues long. The CDR3 coding sequence is TGTGCCAGCAGTTTATACGGCGGGGTGGAAGGCTACACCTTC. Amino acids: CASSLYGGVEGYTF.

This clone was observed a few times. The CDR3 region is CASSLAGRGYEQYF. DNA of the CDR3: TGTGCCAGCAGCTTAGCGGGTCGAGGCTACGAGCAGTACTTC. The chain employs TRBV11-3 and TRBJ2-7, with D unclear. From germline, CDR1 is SGHNT and CDR2 YENEEA. CDR3 size: 14 residues. Trimming left V 1 base short and J 3 bases short, with 10 bases between. Drawing the rest from reference TRBV11-3 and TRBJ2-7, the complete variable domain is EAGVVQSPRYKIIEKKQPVAFWCNPISGHNTLYWYLQNLGQGPELLIRYENEEAVDDSQLPKDRFSAERLKGVDSTLKIQPAELGDSAVYLCASSLAGRGYEQYFGPGTRLTVT.

The V call is TRBV29-1, the J call TRBJ2-5, with 9 bases aligning to TRBD1. Germline-derived CDR1 and CDR2 are SQVTM and ANQGSEA. CDR3 length: 15 amino acids. The V gene end was trimmed by 4 bases and the J gene end by 2 bases; junction bases not matched to a gene: 8. CDR3 region: CSVVNMGTGQETQYF. Written as DNA, the CDR3 is TGCAGCGTTGTTAATATGGGGACAGGGCAAGAGACCCAGTACTTC.

This chain connects TRBV14 to TRBJ1-5, with D uncertain. There are 13 residues in the CDR3. CDR1 and CDR2 (germline): SGHDN, FVKESK. V shed 6 bases and J shed 0 bases, with 6 bases lying between them. This CDR3 reads CASRGASNQPQHF. The CDR3 coding sequence is TGTGCCAGCAGGGGCGCTAGCAATCAGCCCCAGCATTTT.

The count of this clone is one. The same CDR3 is also encoded by other DNA sequences in this sample. The CDR3 reads CASSLAGGGYGYTF. The CDR3 DNA reads TGCGCCAGCAGCTTGGCCGGGGGTGGATATGGCTACACCTTC. J is TRBJ1-2 and V is TRBV5-1; D may be TRBD1 (5 bases). The CDR3 consists of 14 residues. In germline, CDR1 is SGHRS, CDR2 YFSETQ. The V end was cut by 0 bases, the J end by 5 bases, with 11 bases between.

J is TRBJ2-1 and V is TRBV5-4; 7 bases fit TRBD2. Germline V lookup: CDR1 SGHNT, CDR2 YYREEE (reference sequence). The CDR3 runs 15 residues. The V and J ends lost 4 bases and 4 bases, in that order; junction bases with no gene match: 8. The CDR3 sequence: CASSRRDYPYNEQFF. CDR3 sequence (DNA): TGTGCCAGCAGCCGGCGGGACTACCCTTACAATGAGCAGTTCTTC.

This clone was seen a few times. V is TRBV7-8 and J is TRBJ1-1; the D is unclear. The germline V gene encodes CDR1 SGHVS and CDR2 FQNEAQ. Trimming stripped 5 bases from V and 3 bases from J, with 13 bases between. The CDR3 has 14 amino acids. CDR3 loop: CASSPESEDTEAFF. CDR3 bases: TGTGCCAGCAGCCCCGAGTCGGAGGACACTGAAGCTTTCTTT.

The rearrangement uses TRBV28 and TRBJ1-1; D is uncertain. The CDR3 is made up of 12 amino acids. Germline assignment: CDR1 MDHEN and CDR2 SYDVKM. Trimming removed 7 bases from V and 4 bases from J, with 10 bases in between. CDR3 nucleotide sequence: TGTGCCAGCACCCCCCGAGGCACTGAAGCTTTCTTT. Residues: CASTPRGTEAFF. Supplemented by reference TRBV28 and TRBJ1-1, the full variable domain reads DVKVTQSSRYLVKRTGEKVFLECVQDMDHENMFWYRQDPGLGLRLIYFSYDVKMKEKGDIPEGYSVSREKKERFSLILESASTNQTSMYLCASTPRGTEAFFGQGTRLTVV.

The rearrangement joins TRBV28 to TRBJ1-6; 8 bases align to TRBD1. Germline trimming cut 9 bases from V and 10 bases from J; bases unmatched to any gene: 20. Germline CDR1 reads MDHEN; CDR2 reads SYDVKM. The CDR3 spans 17 residues. This chain's CDR3 is CASHKGSGRGRESPLHF. CDR3 DNA: TGTGCCAGTCACAAAGGGTCGGGCAGGGGGCGAGAATCACCCCTCCACTTT.

The chain uses TRBV11-3 and TRBJ2-1, with TRBD2 identical over 11 bases. V lost 5 bases to trimming and J lost 4 bases; unmatched junction nucleotides: 7. The CDR3 totals 16 residues. Germline CDR1 SGHNT, CDR2 YENEEA. The CDR3 sequence is CASSLTGTSGYNEQFF. CDR3 DNA: TGTGCCAGCAGCCTCACCGGGACTAGCGGTTACAATGAGCAGTTCTTC.

V and J are TRBV5-6 and TRBJ2-7; the match to TRBD2 covers 13 bases. CDR1 and CDR2 (germline): SGHDT, YYEEEE. The CDR3 sequence is 16 residues long. Trimming cost V 3 bases and J 2 bases; bases outside gene matches: 5. The CDR3, as DNA: TGTGCCAGCAGCTCATTGACTAGCGGGAGGCCCTACGAGCAGTACTTC. This encodes CASSSLTSGRPYEQYF. The whole variable domain, filled in from reference TRBV5-6 and TRBJ2-7, reads DAGVTQSPTHLIKTRGQQVTLRCSPKSGHDTVSWYQQALGQGPQFIFQYYEEEERQRGNFPDRFSGHQFPNYSSELNVNALLLGDSALYLCASSSLTSGRPYEQYFGPGTRLTVT.

This chain links TRBV20-1 with TRBJ1-2; D gene ambiguous. V lost 6 bases and J 6 bases, leaving 11 bases between the germline ends. Germline assignment: CDR1 DFQATT and CDR2 SNEGSKA (reference sequence). This CDR3 has 11 residues. CDR3 amino acids: CSAAQINGYTF. In DNA, the CDR3 is TGCAGTGCGGCCCAGATTAATGGCTACACCTTC.

The chain couples TRBV5-8 to TRBJ1-5; a weak D match, TRBD1 (6 bases). CDR3 length equals 17 residues. Between the trimmed V and J ends, which lost 4 bases and 0 bases, there was a span of 17 bases. The germline V gene has CDR1 SGHTS and CDR2 YDEGEE. The CDR3 nucleotides read TGTGCCAGCAGCCCAAGGACAGCCCAATATAGCAATCAGCCCCAGCATTTT. The encoded protein is CASSPRTAQYSNQPQHF.

The CDR3 spells CSVRDRLDNEKLFF. The CDR3 DNA sequence: TGCAGCGTTAGAGACAGGCTTGATAATGAAAAACTGTTTTTT. V is TRBV29-1 and J is TRBJ1-4, with D perhaps TRBD1 (6 bases). Germline loops: CDR1 SQVTM, CDR2 ANQGSEA. Trimming left V 5 bases short and J 4 bases short, with 14 bases between. The CDR3 has 14 residues.

This chain uses TRBV7-9 with TRBJ1-3, with D perhaps TRBD1 (5 bases). With 5 bases removed from V and 0 bases from J, the gap between germline ends came to 11 bases. This CDR3 is 15 amino acids long. Germline CDR1 is SEHNR and CDR2 is FQNEAQ (reference sequence). The CDR3 sequence is CASSPGHISGNTIYF. The CDR3 DNA is TGTGCCAGCAGCCCCGGACACATCTCTGGAAACACCATATATTTT.

This chain uses TRBV28 with TRBJ2-1, with D possibly being TRBD1 (6 bases). Germline V gene lookup returns CDR1 MDHEN and CDR2 SYDVKM. Trimming took off 6 bases at V and 5 bases at J, with 17 bases between the two ends. This CDR3 is built from 15 residues. The CDR3 spells CASRSRQANHNEQFF. The CDR3 DNA sequence: TGTGCCAGCAGGTCAAGACAGGCCAACCACAATGAGCAGTTCTTC.

The sample holds a few counts of this clone. The J gene is TRBJ2-7, the V gene TRBV6-5, with D possibly TRBD2 on 6 matching bases. The CDR3 has 14 residues. CDR1 and CDR2 from the germline V gene are MNHEY and SVGAGI. V lost 6 bases and J 4 bases, leaving 16 bases between the germline ends. CDR3 nucleotide sequence: TGTGCCAGCAGCCTCGGGGGTGGGGGATACGAGCAGTACTTC. Residues: CASSLGGGGYEQYF.

This CDR3 reads CASRFRDRGSYEQYF. DNA of the CDR3: TGTGCCAGTAGATTCCGGGACAGGGGCTCCTACGAGCAGTACTTC. The gene calls are TRBV19 and TRBJ2-7; 10 bases match TRBD1. Per germline, CDR1 LNHDA and CDR2 SQIVND (reference sequence). The V segment lost 6 bases and the J segment 0 bases; nucleotides outside the gene matches: 5. CDR3 length: 15 amino acids.

The chain carries TRBV5-1 and TRBJ2-5, with D perhaps matching TRBD2 (5 bases). V shed 0 bases and J shed 5 bases, with 5 bases lying between them. CDR3 length: 12 residues. Germline V CDR1 and CDR2: SGHRS, YFSETQ. This CDR3 is CASSLGEETQYF. CDR3 DNA sequence: TGCGCCAGCAGCTTGGGGGAGGAGACCCAGTACTTC. Complete variable domain (other parts from reference TRBV5-1 and TRBJ2-5): KAGVTQTPRYLIKTRGQQVTLSCSPISGHRSVSWYQQTPGQGLQFLFEYFSETQRNKGNFPGRFSGRQFSNSRSEMNVSTLELGDSALYLCASSLGEETQYFGPGTRLLVL.

The chain has TRBV7-4 and TRBJ2-7, with 11 positions matching TRBD1. CDR3 size: 17 residues. The trim removed 7 bases at V and 0 bases at J, leaving 11 bases unmatched. Per germline, CDR1 SGHVT and CDR2 SQSDAQ. CDR3: CASTWDRGGFCSYEQYF. In nucleotides, the CDR3 is TGTGCCAGCACCTGGGACAGGGGGGGCTTCTGCTCCTACGAGCAGTACTTC.

The chain carries TRBV4-1 and TRBJ1-6; 10 bases align to TRBD1. The J segment lost 4 bases and the V segment lost 4 bases, leaving 4 bases of the junction unmatched. This CDR3 region has 16 residues. Germline V gives CDR1 MGHRA, CDR2 YSYEKL. The CDR3 DNA sequence: TGCGCCAGCAGCCCCTCGGGACAGGGGTATAATTCACCCCTCCACTTT. Amino acids: CASSPSGQGYNSPLHF.

The rearrangement joins TRBV2 to TRBJ1-5; the D is unclear. In germline, CDR1 is SNHLY, CDR2 FYNNEI. V gave up 4 bases and J gave up 4 bases, with 8 bases separating them. The CDR3 sequence is 13 residues long. CDR3 loop: CASSAGSNQPQHF. In nucleotides, the CDR3 is TGTGCCAGCAGTGCAGGTTCAAATCAGCCCCAGCATTTT.

V gene TRBV19 combines with J gene TRBJ2-6; TRBD2 matches at 8 bases. In germline, CDR1 is LNHDA, CDR2 SQIVND (reference sequence). This CDR3 is 18 amino acids long. V trimming: 7 bases; J trimming: 2 bases; junction bases outside the gene matches: 13. CDR3 in amino acids: CASKYPGGVGAGANVLTF. The CDR3 nucleotides are TGTGCCAGTAAATACCCCGGGGGGGTCGGCGCTGGGGCCAACGTCCTGACTTTC.

The CDR3 bases are TGTGCCAGCTCACAGGTCCCGAACACTGAAGCTTTCTTT. This gives the protein CASSQVPNTEAFF. V usage is TRBV2 and J usage is TRBJ1-1; tentative D call: TRBD1 (5 bases). Germline lookup yields CDR1 SNHLY and CDR2 FYNNEI. V lost 8 bases and J 1 base, leaving 11 bases between the germline ends. CDR3 length: 13 residues.

This clone was picked up one time. J is TRBJ2-5 and V is TRBV18, with D maybe TRBD2 (8 bases). Germline V gene data show CDR1 as KGHSH and CDR2 as LQKENI. V was trimmed by 3 bases and J by 5 bases, leaving 16 bases between them. The CDR3 is 15 amino acids. The chain's CDR3 is CASSPLGQRGETQYF. Here the CDR3 DNA reads TGTGCCAGCTCACCTCTGGGACAGCGGGGGGAGACCCAGTACTTC.

This clone was detected only a few times. The chain couples TRBV7-4 to TRBJ1-2; D might be TRBD1 (5 bases). Germline CDR1 SGHVT, CDR2 SQSDAQ. Trimming cost V 1 base and J 7 bases, with 19 bases left between them. This CDR3 is 16 amino acids long. CDR3 DNA sequence: TGTGCCAGCAGCTTAGACGGCAGGGCCCCTCAGTGTGGCTACACCTTC. Amino acid sequence: CASSLDGRAPQCGYTF.

The rearrangement joins TRBV5-5 to TRBJ2-7, with a weak D call TRBD2 (6 bases). V gave up 0 bases and J gave up 4 bases, with 17 bases separating them. This CDR3 is built from 16 residues. Germline V lookup: CDR1 SGHKS, CDR2 YYEKEE (reference sequence). CDR3 DNA sequence: TGTGCCAGCAGCTTGGCACCCGGGGGAAAGTATTACGAGCAGTACTTC. Encoded protein: CASSLAPGGKYYEQYF.

The chain's CDR3 is CASSIRGYNEQFF. CDR3 in DNA: TGTGCCAGTAGTATCCGGGGCTACAATGAGCAGTTCTTC. The V and J genes are TRBV19 and TRBJ2-1, with D possibly TRBD2 on 5 matching bases. Deletions cut 3 bases from V and 3 bases from J, with 6 bases between. Germline V CDR1 and CDR2: LNHDA, SQIVND (reference sequence). The CDR3 length is 13 residues.

In the case of this clone: Other DNA sequences from this sample encode an identical CDR3 as well. V usage is TRBV6-5 and J usage is TRBJ1-2; TRBD1 agrees at 7 bases. The CDR3 loop spans 14 amino acids. V lost 2 bases and J lost 5; bases outside the gene matches: 5. Germline V lookup: CDR1 MNHEY, CDR2 SVGAGI. The CDR3 protein is CASSYGGQPYGYTF. CDR3 in DNA: TGTGCCAGCAGTTACGGGGGACAGCCTTATGGCTACACCTTC.